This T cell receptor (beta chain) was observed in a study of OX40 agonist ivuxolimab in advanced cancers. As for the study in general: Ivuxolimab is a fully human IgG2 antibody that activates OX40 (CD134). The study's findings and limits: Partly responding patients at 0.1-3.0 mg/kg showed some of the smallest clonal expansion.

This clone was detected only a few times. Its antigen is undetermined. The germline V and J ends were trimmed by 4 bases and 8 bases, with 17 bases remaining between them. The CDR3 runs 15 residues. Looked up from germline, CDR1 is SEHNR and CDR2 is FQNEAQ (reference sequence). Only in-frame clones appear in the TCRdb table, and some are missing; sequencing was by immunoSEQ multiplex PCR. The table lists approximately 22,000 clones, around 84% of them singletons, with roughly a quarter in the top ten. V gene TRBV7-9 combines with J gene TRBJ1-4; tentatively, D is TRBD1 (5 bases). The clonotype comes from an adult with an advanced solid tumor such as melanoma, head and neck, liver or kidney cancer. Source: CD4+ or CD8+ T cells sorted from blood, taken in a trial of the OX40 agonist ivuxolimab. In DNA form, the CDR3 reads TGTGCCAGCAGCTCATGGCAGGGTTTTCGGGAAAAACTGTTTTTT. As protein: CASSSWQGFREKLFF. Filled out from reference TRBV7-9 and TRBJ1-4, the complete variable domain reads DTGVSQNPRHKITKRGQNVTFRCDPISEHNRLYWYRQTLGQGPEFLTYFQNEAQLEKSRLLSDRFSAERPKGSFSTLEIQRTEQGDSAMYLCASSSWQGFREKLFFGSGTQLSVL.